The rows below give T cell receptor beta chains drawn from one sample of a study of regulatory T cells in long-lasting Graves disease. TCRdb independently ran MiXCR on the multiplex PCR reads; one entry per CDR3 protein. Here the sample spans roughly 400,000 distinct CDR3 sequences, 21% being singletons. This material consisted of peripheral blood mononuclear cells (PBMCs), taken when the disease was refractory, from a patient treated with antithyroid drugs. The origin of the receptors is a female donor with Graves disease. CDR3s include the opening cysteine and the closing phenylalanine or tryptophan. Each record gives: V gene, D gene, clone size, J gene, CDR3 DNA, CDR3 protein. The D gene is left open where the match is weak. Expanded clones are given a class, and other clones once, few, many or no size at all.

TRBV6-2/TRBV6-3	-	many	TRBJ1-5	TGTGCCAGCAGTTATAGGGGGAATAGTCAGCCCCAGCATTTT	CASSYRGNSQPQHF
TRBV2	TRBD1	-	TRBJ2-7	TGTGCCAGCAGTGAATCGGGACAGTACGAGCAGTACTTC	CASSESGQYEQYF
TRBV2	-	many	TRBJ2-6	TGTGCCAGCAGTGAAGCGCGAGGAGGGGCCAACGTCCTGACTTTC	CASSEARGGANVLTF
TRBV18	-	many	TRBJ1-2	TGTGCCAGCTCACCTGACGCAGGGAACTATGGCTACACCTTC	CASSPDAGNYGYTF
TRBV28	-	many	TRBJ1-2	TGTGCCAGCAGTCCTAGCTTGGGCGAGGGCTATGGCTACACCTTC	CASSPSLGEGYGYTF
TRBV29-1	-	few	TRBJ1-1	TGCAGCGTTGTCGTGTCACTGGGACGGAGGAACACTGAAGCTTTCTTT	CSVVVSLGRRNTEAFF
TRBV7-8	TRBD2	-	TRBJ2-2	TGTGCCAGCAGCTTACAGTTAGCGGGAGGGCCTCGAGGCACCGGGGAGCTGTTTTTT	CASSLQLAGGPRGTGELFF
TRBV28	-	many	TRBJ2-7	TGTGCCAGCAGACTCGACCTTGAGTCCCCCTACGAGCAGTACTTC	CASRLDLESPYEQYF
TRBV6-5	TRBD2	-	TRBJ2-7	TGTGCCAGCAGTGACTCGAGGGTAGCGGGAGAAGAGCAGTACTTC	CASSDSRVAGEEQYF
TRBV5-6	-	few	TRBJ1-2	TGTGCCAGCAGCTATAACGGACAGAACTATGGCTACACCTTC	CASSYNGQNYGYTF
TRBV12-3/TRBV12-4	TRBD1	many	TRBJ1-5	TGTGCCAGCAGTCCGGACAGGGACGATCAGCCCCAGCATTTT	CASSPDRDDQPQHF
TRBV18	TRBD2	-	TRBJ2-2	TGTGCCAGCTCACCAGGACTAGCGGGACGGGTTACCGGGGAGCTGTTTTTT	CASSPGLAGRVTGELFF
TRBV11-2	-	many	TRBJ1-2	TGTGCCAGCAGCACCGACAAATGGGGCTACACCTTC	CASSTDKWGYTF
TRBV20-1	-	few	TRBJ2-6	TGCAGTGCTAGAGATCAGACAGGTGGGGCCAACGTCCTGACTTTC	CSARDQTGGANVLTF
TRBV28	-	-	TRBJ2-1	TGTGCCAGCAGTTTACTCTGGAATGAGCAGTTCTTC	CASSLLWNEQFF
TRBV15	TRBD2	few	TRBJ2-2	TGTGCCACCAGCAGAGGGGGGGCTAGCGGGAGGTCCGCCGGGGAGCTGTTTTTT	CATSRGGASGRSAGELFF
TRBV6-1	TRBD2	many	TRBJ2-1	TGTGCCAGCCGAACTAGCGGGGCCAGCTACAATGAGCAGTTCTTC	CASRTSGASYNEQFF
TRBV6-1	-	few	TRBJ2-3	TGTGCCAGCAAACAGGGAATCGGGGATACGCAGTATTTT	CASKQGIGDTQYF
TRBV5-1	-	-	TRBJ2-5	TGCGCCAGCAGCTTGGAACAGTTCGACTCCTTCCAGGAGACCCAGTACTTC	CASSLEQFDSFQETQYF
TRBV20-1	-	few	TRBJ1-3	TGCAGTGCCATGATTACGACCATGGGCTCTGGAAACACCATATATTTT	CSAMITTMGSGNTIYF
TRBV12-3/TRBV12-4	-	many	TRBJ2-4	TGTGCCAGCAGCCACGGGACACCTAAAAACATTCAGTACTTC	CASSHGTPKNIQYF
TRBV7-8	-	-	TRBJ2-3	TGTGCCAGCAGCTCGGAATCTGGTACGCAGTATTTT	CASSSESGTQYF
TRBV13	-	-	TRBJ2-1	TGTGCCAGCAGCCCCGGACCGATGGGCAATGAGCAGTTCTTC	CASSPGPMGNEQFF
TRBV3-1	-	few	TRBJ1-5	TGTGCCAGCAGCGAAGGGGGGCCCTGGAGCAATCAGCCCCAGCATTTT	CASSEGGPWSNQPQHF
TRBV15	-	many	TRBJ2-5	TGTGCCACCAGCAGCGGACAGCAGGAGACCCAGTACTTC	CATSSGQQETQYF
TRBV24-1	TRBD1	many	TRBJ2-5	TGTGCCACCAGTGATTCCAACGGACAGGGTTGGGAGACCCAGTACTTC	CATSDSNGQGWETQYF
TRBV27	-	many	TRBJ1-2	TGTGCCAGCAGTTTCGTTAAGAGCCTCGCTAACTATGGCTACACCTTC	CASSFVKSLANYGYTF
TRBV28	-	-	TRBJ1-2	TGTGCCAGCAGTTCCCCGGGGGGCGACTATGGCTACACCTTC	CASSSPGGDYGYTF
TRBV30	-	few	TRBJ1-3	TGTGCCTGGACAATACAGGGAAACACCATATATTTT	CAWTIQGNTIYF
TRBV28	-	many	TRBJ2-7	TGTGCCAGCAGTTTAGTGACGCGCTACGAGCAGTACTTC	CASSLVTRYEQYF
TRBV27	TRBD2	few	TRBJ2-7	TGTGCCAGCAGTTTATCCGGGGGAGGGGAATACGAGCAGTACTTC	CASSLSGGGEYEQYF
TRBV7-8	-	many	TRBJ1-5	TGTGCCAGCAGCTTAGGCTTGGCAGGGGATCAGCCCCAGCATTTT	CASSLGLAGDQPQHF
TRBV3-1	-	few	TRBJ2-1	TGTGCCAGCAGCCAAGTCGTAGCAGAGCGGTTCTTC	CASSQVVAERFF
TRBV24-1	TRBD1	many	TRBJ2-2	TGTGCCACCAGTGATCCAGGGGGCCCCACCGGGGAGCTGTTTTTT	CATSDPGGPTGELFF
TRBV28	-	few	TRBJ2-1	TGTGCCAGCCGTGGGGGGGGAGGGGGCTACAATGAGCAGTTCTTC	CASRGGGGGYNEQFF
TRBV28	-	many	TRBJ1-2	TGTGCCAGCAGTTTGGGACCGACGACCTTC	CASSLGPTTF
TRBV4-2	TRBD1	-	TRBJ2-4	TGTGCCAGCAGCCATCCTGGGACAGACATAGCCAAAAACATTCAGTACTTC	CASSHPGTDIAKNIQYF
TRBV20-1	-	-	TRBJ2-2	TGCAGTGCTAGACTGGTAGACACCGGGGAGCTGTTTTTT	CSARLVDTGELFF
TRBV5-1	-	-	TRBJ2-5	TGCGCCAACAGCGTCGGGACCCCATGGGTCCAAGAGACCCAGTACTTC	CANSVGTPWVQETQYF
TRBV15	TRBD1	few	TRBJ1-5	TGTGCCACCAGCAAAGGGGGACAGATTAATCAGCCCCAGCATTTT	CATSKGGQINQPQHF
TRBV20-1	TRBD2	-	TRBJ2-7	TGCAGTGCTCCACGGACTAGCGGGTCCTACGAGCAGTACTTC	CSAPRTSGSYEQYF
TRBV3-1	-	many	TRBJ2-5	TGTGCCAGCAGCCAAGGGGCACACGAGACCCAGTACTTC	CASSQGAHETQYF
TRBV2	-	many	TRBJ2-7	TGTGCCAGCAGTCTCGGACAGTCCCAATCCAACGAGCAGTACTTC	CASSLGQSQSNEQYF
TRBV6-1	-	many	TRBJ1-2	TGTGCCAGCAGTCCCCAGGGATATGGCTACACCTTC	CASSPQGYGYTF
TRBV29-1	TRBD1	-	TRBJ1-3	TGCAGCGTTGGGGGACAGGACTCTGGAAACACCATATATTTT	CSVGGQDSGNTIYF
TRBV6-4	-	-	TRBJ2-3	TGTGCCAGCAGTGTGACGGCGGGGAGCACAGATACGCAGTATTTT	CASSVTAGSTDTQYF
TRBV28	-	many	TRBJ1-4	TGTGCCAGCAGCCCTGGCGGGCAGATAAATGAAAAACTGTTTTTT	CASSPGGQINEKLFF
TRBV2	-	many	TRBJ2-5	TGTGCCAGCGCCCCGGAGGGTCTCGAGACCCAGTACTTC	CASAPEGLETQYF
TRBV5-5	-	many	TRBJ2-7	TGTGCCAGCAGCTTGGTGGACAGAAGCTCCTACGAGCAGTACTTC	CASSLVDRSSYEQYF
TRBV12-3/TRBV12-4	-	-	TRBJ2-1	TGTGCCAGCAGTTTAGTTGGACAGTTCTACAATGAGCAGTTCTTC	CASSLVGQFYNEQFF
TRBV3-1	-	few	TRBJ1-1	TGTGCCAGCAGCCAAGATATTCGCGCTGAAGCTTTCTTT	CASSQDIRAEAFF
TRBV18	-	many	TRBJ1-5	TGTGCCAGCTCACCTAGTGGGTATCAGCCCCAGCATTTT	CASSPSGYQPQHF
TRBV11-1	TRBD1	many	TRBJ1-1	TGTGCCAGCAGCTTTGGGACAGTGATGAACACTGAAGCTTTCTTT	CASSFGTVMNTEAFF
TRBV5-1	TRBD1	-	TRBJ2-7	TGCGCCAGCAGCGTTCCCGGGACAGGGGGACCCTACGAGCAGTACTTC	CASSVPGTGGPYEQYF
TRBV11-2	TRBD2	many	TRBJ2-2	TGTGCCAGCAGCGCCACCGGGACTAGTGAGACCGGGGAGCTGTTTTTT	CASSATGTSETGELFF
TRBV11-2	-	few	TRBJ2-1	TGTGCCAGCAGCTTAGATCCCCCGCAGTTCTTC	CASSLDPPQFF
TRBV6-4	-	-	TRBJ1-3	TGTGCCAGCACCTTTCGGGGTTTTCCTGGAAACACCATATATTTT	CASTFRGFPGNTIYF
TRBV2	TRBD1	many	TRBJ1-2	TGTGCCAGCTTCGGACAGGTACCAGGCTACACCTTC	CASFGQVPGYTF
TRBV24-1	-	many	TRBJ2-2	TGTGCCACCAGTGACAGGGTGAACACCGGGGAGCTGTTTTTT	CATSDRVNTGELFF